The 10 T cell receptor beta chains below were found in one sample sequenced in a study of blood T cell repertoires in COVID-19. Libraries were prepared by immunoSEQ multiplex PCR; TCRdb keeps only in-frame clonotypes and omits some of them. The sample shows over 130,000 clones, about 81% of them seen only once. Material for sequencing was peripheral blood. The receptors come from an elderly woman with acute or convalescent COVID-19.

The chain links TRBV15 to TRBJ2-5; 9 bases fit TRBD2. Germline loops: CDR1 LNHNV, CDR2 YYDKDF (reference sequence). The ends lost 0 bases at V and 0 bases at J; junction bases unmatched: 11. This CDR3 contains 19 residues. DNA for the CDR3: TGTGCCACCAGCAGAGATCGTAGGGGACTAGCCTCCAACCAAGAGACCCAGTACTTC. Translating it yields CATSRDRRGLASNQETQYF.

This clone has only one observation. V and J are TRBV5-1 and TRBJ2-5; possibly TRBD2 for D (5 bases). Trimming removed 7 bases from V and 2 bases from J, with 12 bases in between. Germline V gene data show CDR1 as SGHRS and CDR2 as YFSETQ. The CDR3 is made up of 13 amino acids. DNA for the CDR3: TGCGCCAGCTCCGAGGGAGATCAAGAGACCCAGTACTTC. Its protein is CASSEGDQETQYF.

This clone was detected only once. This chain connects TRBV28 to TRBJ2-1; D unclear. The V end was cut by 5 bases, the J end by 7 bases, with 9 bases between. This CDR3 contains 12 residues. Germline loops: CDR1 MDHEN, CDR2 SYDVKM. CDR3 loop: CASSRTQNEQFF. The CDR3, as DNA: TGTGCCAGCAGTCGTACACAAAATGAGCAGTTCTTC.

The V call is TRBV19, the J call TRBJ1-5, with D possibly TRBD1 on 6 matching bases. CDR3 length equals 16 residues. Germline V lookup: CDR1 LNHDA, CDR2 SQIVND (reference sequence). Trimming stripped 5 bases from V and 1 base from J, with 15 bases between. The CDR3 here is CASSFGGGRSNQPQHF. For the CDR3, the DNA is TGTGCCAGTAGTTTTGGGGGCGGTCGGAGCAATCAGCCCCAGCATTTT.

This clone has ten or more counts. The DNA for the CDR3 is TGCGCCAGCAGCCAAGGTGATACAGGGGGCTTGTGGGGTATTCAGTACTTC. This codes for CASSQGDTGGLWGIQYF. This chain links TRBV4-1 with TRBJ2-4; 9 nucleotides line up with TRBD1. Per the germline V gene, CDR1 is MGHRA and CDR2 is YSYEKL. The CDR3 totals 17 residues. V gave up 1 base and J gave up 10 bases; unmatched junction bases: 14.

CDR3 sequence: CASSNIRTGPYEQYF. CDR3 nucleotides: TGTGCCAGTAGTAATATCAGGACAGGGCCCTACGAGCAGTACTTC. The chain has TRBV19 and TRBJ2-7; TRBD1 aligns across 8 bases. Germline V lookup: CDR1 LNHDA, CDR2 SQIVND (reference sequence). V was clipped by 4 bases and J by 2 bases; unmatched bases: 7. This CDR3 comprises 15 residues.

This clone was seen just once. This chain joins TRBV4-1 and TRBJ2-5; 12 bases align to TRBD2. Trimming cost V 1 base and J 5 bases; bases outside gene matches: 5. Germline CDR1 is MGHRA and CDR2 is YSYEKL. This CDR3 has 16 amino acids. CDR3 region: CASSQVKGLAGETQYF. The CDR3 coding sequence is TGCGCCAGCAGCCAAGTGAAGGGACTAGCGGGTGAGACCCAGTACTTC.

The V gene is TRBV3-1 (or the pseudogene TRBV3-2), the J gene TRBJ2-3; 9 bases match TRBD2. Germline V gene sequence: CDR1 LGHDT, CDR2 YNNKEL (reference sequence). With 0 bases clipped from V and 4 bases from J, the junction kept 17 bases outside the gene matches. The CDR3 covers 20 residues. For the CDR3, the DNA is TGTGCCAGCAGCCAAGAACGCGTTGCGGGACTAGCCTCTTTTGCAGATACGCAGTATTTT. Encoded protein: CASSQERVAGLASFADTQYF.

The chain links TRBV7-8 to TRBJ1-1; TRBD1 might be the D (5 bases). CDR1 is SGHVS and CDR2 is FQNEAQ in the germline V gene. The CDR3 runs to 12 residues. Deletions cut 0 bases from V and 10 bases from J, with 9 bases between. CDR3 coding DNA: TGTGCCAGCAGCTTAGCGGGGCAGTTAGCTTTCTTT. Amino acid sequence: CASSLAGQLAFF.

This sequence joins TRBV5-5 and TRBJ1-2; no clear D gene. Germline CDR1 and CDR2: SGHKS and YYEKEE (reference sequence). Trimming cost V 0 bases and J 4 bases, with 7 bases left between them. The CDR3 is made up of 13 amino acids. As DNA, the CDR3 is TGTGCCAGCAGCTTGGCCAGTACCTATGGCTACACCTTC. Protein product: CASSLASTYGYTF.